This record looks at one T cell receptor (beta chain) sequence and its context. The germline CDR1 and CDR2 sequences are MNHNS and SASEGT. The CDR3 extends over 15 amino acids. V lost 5 bases and J lost 4, with 15 bases in between. TCRdb reanalysed the RT-PCR reads using MiXCR and keeps one entry per CDR3 protein. The sample has approximately 410,000 distinct CDR3 sequences, approximately 16% seen once. This specimen comes from a study of patients and donors after allogeneic stem cell transplantation. The TCR comes from a human donor who was either an allogeneic HSCT recipient or a stem cell or donor lymphocyte infusion donor (not recorded which). It is not recorded whose cells these are; they may come from a transplant donor. The sequenced material came from blood, either unsorted or a sorted T cell fraction (not recorded which). J is TRBJ1-5 and V is TRBV6-1, with D tentatively TRBD1 (6 bases). The CDR3 region is CASSRSGDRNQPQHF. The CDR3 bases are TGTGCCAGCAGTCGCTCAGGGGACCGGAATCAGCCCCAGCATTTT.